Shown below are 18 T cell receptor beta chains from a single sample sequenced in a study of shared clonotypes between healthy human individuals. The protocol was immunoSEQ multiplex PCR, while the TCRdb copy is restricted to in-frame clones and leaves out a portion. This table holds around 2,000,000 clones, less than 95% found once. Naive CD8 cells, CD45RO-negative and positively selected for CCR7, excluded terminally differentiated effector memory CD45RA+ cells. The material sequenced was naive CD8+ T cells sorted from blood. All receptors derive from a man aged 18-30 years in good health.

The V and J genes are TRBV27 and TRBJ2-7; D is perhaps TRBD1 or TRBD2 (6 bases each). Trimming took 4 bases from V and 3 from J, leaving 16 bases between them. Germline CDR1 MNHEY, CDR2 SMNVEV (reference sequence). The length of the CDR3 is 15 residues. The CDR3 DNA follows: TGTGCCAGCAGTTCTTGGGGAGGCAGGGGCTACGAGCAGTACTTC. As protein: CASSSWGGRGYEQYF.

The gene calls are TRBV11-2 and TRBJ2-5; the match to TRBD2 covers 10 bases. CDR3 length equals 15 residues. The V and J ends lost 4 bases and 3 bases, in that order; junction bases with no gene match: 5. Germline CDR1 reads SGHAT; CDR2 reads FQNNGV. CDR3 residues: CASSYSGGTKETQYF. CDR3 coding DNA: TGTGCCAGCAGCTATAGCGGGGGGACTAAAGAGACCCAGTACTTC.

The chain uses TRBV29-1 and TRBJ1-2, with TRBD1 matching 7 bases. CDR3 length: 16 residues. Germline-derived CDR1 and CDR2 are SQVTM and ANQGSEA. The V and J ends lost 5 bases and 3 bases, in that order; junction bases with no gene match: 15. DNA for the CDR3: TGCAGCGTTCTTGATTTCTACAGGGGCGGGGACTATGGCTACACCTTC. Residues: CSVLDFYRGGDYGYTF.

The V call is TRBV5-6, the J call TRBJ1-2; D remains ambiguous. The CDR3 loop spans 17 amino acids. The V end lost 0 bases, the J end lost 0 bases, and 15 bases lay between the germline ends. CDR1 and CDR2 from the germline V gene are SGHDT and YYEEEE. The CDR3 spells CASSLVPEGYTNYGYTF. As DNA, the CDR3 is TGTGCCAGCAGCTTGGTGCCAGAAGGATATACTAACTATGGCTACACCTTC.

J is TRBJ2-2 and V is TRBV27, with 10 bases lining up with TRBD1. The CDR3 is made up of 16 amino acids. V shed 5 bases and J 7 bases; nucleotides not matched to a gene: 10. From germline, CDR1 is MNHEY and CDR2 SMNVEV (reference sequence). CDR3 bases: TGTGCCAGCAGTCCCTATGGGACAGGGGAGAGCGGGGAGCTGTTTTTT. This translates into CASSPYGTGESGELFF.

The chain combines TRBV2 with TRBJ2-1; no clear D. V dropped 1 base and J dropped 2 bases, with 3 bases sitting between them. Per germline, CDR1 SNHLY and CDR2 FYNNEI. The CDR3 extends over 13 amino acids. The CDR3 sequence: CASSEETYNEQFF. In DNA form, the CDR3 reads TGTGCCAGCAGTGAAGAGACCTACAATGAGCAGTTCTTC.

The chain recombines TRBV5-4 with TRBJ2-7; the D gene is possibly TRBD1 (6 bases). The length of the CDR3 is 14 residues. Germline-derived CDR1 and CDR2 are SGHNT and YYREEE (reference sequence). The V end lost 0 bases, the J end lost 5 bases, and 12 bases lay between the germline ends. The CDR3 nucleotides read TGTGCCAGCAGCTTGGCCTGGGGGCAGGACGAGCAGTACTTC. Protein: CASSLAWGQDEQYF.

This clone was observed once. Germline and junction disagree at one end, which may indicate a read error. The chain couples TRBV7-9 to TRBJ2-5; unclear D gene. The CDR3 runs 16 residues. Germline V gene lookup returns CDR1 SEHNR and CDR2 FQNEAQ (reference sequence). In nucleotides, the CDR3 is TGTGCCAGCAGCTTATTCGGGCAGGACCACCAAGGGACCCAGTACTTC. It yields the protein CASSLFGQDHQGTQYF. The full variable domain, its missing parts supplied by reference TRBV7-9 and TRBJ2-5, is DTGVSQNPRHKITKRGQNVTFRCDPISEHNRLYWYRQTLGQGPEFLTYFQNEAQLEKSRLLSDRFSAERPKGSFSTLEIQRTEQGDSAMYLCASSLFGQDHQGTQYFGPGTRLLVL.

V and J are TRBV29-1 and TRBJ1-4; 10 bases map to TRBD1. V trimming: 6 bases; J trimming: 0 bases; junction bases outside the gene matches: 7. CDR1 and CDR2 from the germline V gene are SQVTM and ANQGSEA. This CDR3 has 16 amino acids. CDR3 region: CSVLGTGVATNEKLFF. The DNA of the CDR3 is TGCAGCGTCCTCGGGACAGGGGTTGCAACTAATGAAAAACTGTTTTTT.

The CDR3 DNA sequence: TGTGCCAGCCGAGTTAGGATCAGGGGTTTCGGCACTGAAGCTTTCTTT. Residues: CASRVRIRGFGTEAFF. The chain links TRBV28 to TRBJ1-1, with D tentatively TRBD1 (6 bases). The CDR3 runs 16 residues. CDR1 MDHEN and CDR2 SYDVKM come from the germline V gene. Deletions cut 8 bases from V and 4 bases from J, with 23 bases between.

About this clone itself: Other DNA sequences in this sample translate to the same CDR3. J is TRBJ1-2 and V is TRBV28; tentatively, D is TRBD1 (6 bases). This CDR3 region has 13 residues. Germline CDR1 is MDHEN and CDR2 is SYDVKM. The V end lost 5 bases, the J end lost 2 bases, and 9 bases lay between the germline ends. The CDR3: CASSLGQNYGYTF. The CDR3 DNA reads TGTGCCAGCAGTCTCGGACAGAACTATGGCTACACCTTC.

Turning to this clone: This specimen includes other DNA sequences encoding the same CDR3. The chain uses TRBV5-1 and TRBJ2-7; 10 bases map to TRBD1. Per the germline V gene, CDR1 is SGHRS and CDR2 is YFSETQ. CDR3 length equals 14 residues. J lost 2 bases, V lost 3 bases, and 2 bases had no gene match. CDR3 in amino acids: CASSWTGGTYEQYF. Written as DNA, the CDR3 is TGCGCCAGCAGCTGGACAGGGGGTACCTACGAGCAGTACTTC. Combining the CDR3 with reference TRBV5-1 and TRBJ2-7 gives the whole variable domain KAGVTQTPRYLIKTRGQQVTLSCSPISGHRSVSWYQQTPGQGLQFLFEYFSETQRNKGNFPGRFSGRQFSNSRSEMNVSTLELGDSALYLCASSWTGGTYEQYFGPGTRLTVT.

This sequence joins TRBV7-9 and TRBJ2-1; 10 nucleotides line up with TRBD2. V dropped 6 bases and J dropped 8; count of bases not matched to a gene: 7. Germline V lookup: CDR1 SEHNR, CDR2 FQNEAQ (reference sequence). This CDR3 has 14 residues. The CDR3 sequence is CASSPSGRSYEQFF. The CDR3 bases are TGTGCCAGCAGTCCTAGCGGGAGAAGCTATGAGCAGTTCTTC.

V usage is TRBV7-9 and J usage is TRBJ2-5, with a tentative D call TRBD2 (6 bases). The germline CDR1 and CDR2 sequences are SEHNR and FQNEAQ (reference sequence). The CDR3 length is 14 residues. The V end lost 5 bases, the J end lost 4 bases, and 14 bases lay between the germline ends. CDR3: CASSQIRAGETQYF. The CDR3 region has the DNA TGTGCCAGCAGCCAAATCCGAGCGGGAGAGACCCAGTACTTC.

The J gene is TRBJ2-6, the V gene TRBV27, with D perhaps TRBD2 (5 bases). The length of the CDR3 is 15 residues. V was cut by 7 bases and J by 3 bases, with 13 bases left in between. Per germline, CDR1 MNHEY and CDR2 SMNVEV (reference sequence). The CDR3 DNA is TGTGCCAGCAAAGAGGGTCGGTTTGGGGCCAACGTCCTGACTTTC. Translation gives CASKEGRFGANVLTF.

The J gene is TRBJ1-1, the V gene TRBV2; D gene uncertain. Germline lookup yields CDR1 SNHLY and CDR2 FYNNEI. This CDR3 is built from 13 residues. With 3 bases removed from V and 3 bases from J, the gap between germline ends came to 8 bases. The CDR3 sequence is CASSDESDTEAFF. In nucleotides, the CDR3 is TGTGCCAGCAGTGATGAGTCGGACACTGAAGCTTTCTTT.

The chain employs TRBV9 and TRBJ2-2; 12 bases line up with TRBD2. Losses at the gene ends were 4 bases for V and 4 bases for J; bases not matched to a gene: 11. Germline CDR1 reads SGDLS; CDR2 reads YYNGEE. The CDR3 extends over 18 amino acids. Here the CDR3 DNA reads TGTGCCAGCAGCAAAGACCCCGGACTAGCGGGGTCCACCGGGGAGCTGTTTTTT. Amino acid sequence: CASSKDPGLAGSTGELFF.

The gene calls are TRBV9 and TRBJ2-7, with D unresolved. The CDR3 loop spans 14 amino acids. In germline, CDR1 is SGDLS, CDR2 YYNGEE. V lost 0 bases and J lost 1, with 8 bases in between. The CDR3 sequence is CASSVGLESYEQYF. CDR3 DNA sequence: TGTGCCAGCAGCGTAGGTCTAGAATCCTACGAGCAGTACTTC.